These T cell receptor beta chains were read from a single sample in a study of T cell responses to AZD1222 COVID-19 vaccine. Measured with immunoSEQ multiplex PCR; TCRdb has only the in-frame clones, and not every one. The table lists about 72,000 clones, roughly 84% of them singletons. This material consisted of peripheral blood, taken on day 0 of AZD1222 vaccination. These receptors were collected from an adult in good health. CDR3s include the opening cysteine and the closing phenylalanine or tryptophan. The order of the fields is V gene, J gene, clone size, D gene, CDR3 DNA, CDR3 protein. D genes are given only for firm matches. Size is omitted from some rows. Given values are once, few, many or a class for expanded clones.

V: TRBV6-5; J: TRBJ1-1; size: NA; D: NA; DNA: TGTGCCAGCAGTTACTCTTACAGGGAAGCTTTCTTT; CDR3: CASSYSYREAFF
V: TRBV2; J: TRBJ1-2; size: NA; D: NA; DNA: TGTGCCAGCAGCGATATGGGGGCTAACTATGGCTACACCTTC; CDR3: CASSDMGANYGYTF
V: TRBV12-5; J: TRBJ1-1; size: NA; D: NA; DNA: TGTGCTAGTGGTTTTGAGGGGGCTGAAGCTTTCTTT; CDR3: CASGFEGAEAFF
V: TRBV28; J: TRBJ2-2; size: NA; D: NA; DNA: TGTGCCAGCAGCCCGGACTCCCCCGGGAACGGGGAGCTGTTTTTT; CDR3: CASSPDSPGNGELFF
V: TRBV6-4; J: TRBJ1-6; size: NA; D: NA; DNA: TGTGCCAGCAGCCGCGAGGCTGGTAATTCACCCCTCCACTTT; CDR3: CASSREAGNSPLHF
V: TRBV4-1; J: TRBJ2-1; size: NA; D: NA; DNA: TGCGCCAGCTCCCGCGAGGGACCTGAGTACAATGAGCAGTTCTTC; CDR3: CASSREGPEYNEQFF
V: TRBV10-2; J: TRBJ1-3; size: NA; D: NA; DNA: TGCGCCACCGAGGACCGCCGCTCTGGAAACACCATATATTTT; CDR3: CATEDRRSGNTIYF
V: TRBV6-5; J: TRBJ1-1; size: NA; D: NA; DNA: TGTGCCAGCAGTTACGGACCGAGCAACACTGAAGCTTTCTTT; CDR3: CASSYGPSNTEAFF
V: TRBV10-3; J: TRBJ2-7; size: NA; D: TRBD1; DNA: TGTGCCATCAGTCCTAATCCGGGACAGGGAAACGAGCAGTACTTC; CDR3: CAISPNPGQGNEQYF
V: TRBV27; J: TRBJ1-2; size: NA; D: NA; DNA: TGTGCCAGCAGTTTACTCCCAGGGATTGGCGGCTACACCTTC; CDR3: CASSLLPGIGGYTF
V: TRBV12-3/TRBV12-4; J: TRBJ2-3; size: NA; D: TRBD2; DNA: TGTGCCAGCAGACTAGCGACCACAGATACGCAGTATTTT; CDR3: CASRLATTDTQYF
V: TRBV18; J: TRBJ1-1; size: NA; D: NA; DNA: TGTGCCAGCTCACGGGCCGGAGGCGGTGAAGCTTTCTTT; CDR3: CASSRAGGGEAFF
V: TRBV2; J: TRBJ1-3; size: NA; D: TRBD1; DNA: TGTGCCAGCAGTGAAGGGGACAGCCTCTCTGGAAACACCATATATTTT; CDR3: CASSEGDSLSGNTIYF
V: TRBV4-3; J: TRBJ2-5; size: NA; D: TRBD2; DNA: TGCGCCAGCAGCCAGCACACTAGCGCACTAGGGGAGACCCAGTACTTC; CDR3: CASSQHTSALGETQYF
V: TRBV11-2; J: TRBJ1-6; size: NA; D: NA; DNA: TGTGCCAGCAGGTTATATAATTCACCCCTCCACTTT; CDR3: CASRLYNSPLHF
V: TRBV5-5; J: TRBJ1-3; size: NA; D: TRBD1; DNA: TGTGCCAGCAGCGCAGGGGGTTCTGGAAACACCATATATTTT; CDR3: CASSAGGSGNTIYF
V: TRBV11-2; J: TRBJ1-4; size: NA; D: NA; DNA: TGTGCCAGCAGCTTCTCCGACAGTCGAGAAAAACTGTTTTTT; CDR3: CASSFSDSREKLFF
V: TRBV19; J: TRBJ2-1; size: NA; D: TRBD2; DNA: TGTGCCAGTAGATCGCTAGCGGGGGGTATCAATGAGCAGTTCTTC; CDR3: CASRSLAGGINEQFF
V: TRBV27; J: TRBJ2-4; size: NA; D: NA; DNA: TGTGCCAGCAGTTCGCGGACAACCGGCAAAAACATTCAGTACTTC; CDR3: CASSSRTTGKNIQYF
V: TRBV11-3; J: TRBJ1-6; size: NA; D: NA; DNA: TGTGCCAGCAGCCATGGGAGTGGTTCACCCCTCCACTTT; CDR3: CASSHGSGSPLHF
V: TRBV6-2/TRBV6-3; J: TRBJ1-5; size: NA; D: NA; DNA: TGTGCCAGCAGTTATATCGGCAATCAGCCCCAGCATTTT; CDR3: CASSYIGNQPQHF
V: TRBV16; J: TRBJ1-2; size: NA; D: NA; DNA: TGTGCCAGCAGCCAATCGACCGGCTATGGCTACACCTTC; CDR3: CASSQSTGYGYTF
V: TRBV5-8; J: TRBJ2-7; size: NA; D: TRBD1; DNA: TGTGCCAGCAGAGGCAGGGGGCAATCGGAGCAGTACTTC; CDR3: CASRGRGQSEQYF
V: TRBV10-3; J: TRBJ2-2; size: NA; D: TRBD2; DNA: TGTGCCACCAGCGGGACTAGCGGGGGGGCGGACACCGGGGAGCTGTTTTTT; CDR3: CATSGTSGGADTGELFF
V: TRBV4-1; J: TRBJ2-1; size: NA; D: TRBD2; DNA: TGCGCCAGCAGCCAAGTTTCTAGCGGTACTTACAATGAGCAGTTCTTC; CDR3: CASSQVSSGTYNEQFF
V: TRBV2; J: TRBJ1-2; size: few; D: NA; DNA: TGTGCCAGCAGTGTAGGTCGTCAGGGTGCGTATGGCTACACCTTC; CDR3: CASSVGRQGAYGYTF
V: TRBV9; J: TRBJ1-1; size: NA; D: NA; DNA: TGTGCCAGCAGCGCGGAGGTATTGAACACTGAAGCTTTCTTT; CDR3: CASSAEVLNTEAFF
V: TRBV7-2; J: TRBJ1-5; size: NA; D: TRBD1; DNA: TGTGCCAGCAGCTCCGAGACAGGGCAGGGTCAGCCCCAGCATTTT; CDR3: CASSSETGQGQPQHF
V: TRBV6-5; J: TRBJ1-2; size: NA; D: NA; DNA: TGTGCCAGCAAGGCAGGCGGTTATGGCTACACCTTC; CDR3: CASKAGGYGYTF
V: TRBV19; J: TRBJ2-1; size: NA; D: NA; DNA: TGTGCCAGTAGTATTTCCCGACAGTACAATGAGCAGTTCTTC; CDR3: CASSISRQYNEQFF
V: TRBV9; J: TRBJ2-3; size: NA; D: TRBD2; DNA: TGTGCCAGCAGCGTGACTAGCGGGGGGACTAGCACAGATACGCAGTATTTT; CDR3: CASSVTSGGTSTDTQYF
V: TRBV28; J: TRBJ1-5; size: NA; D: NA; DNA: TGTGCCAGCACCCTGGGAGGGAATCAGCCCCAGCATTTT; CDR3: CASTLGGNQPQHF
V: TRBV7-8; J: TRBJ2-6; size: few; D: NA; DNA: TGTGCCAGCAGCGTTTCTAGCGTGGGTGGGGCCAACGTCCTGACTTTC; CDR3: CASSVSSVGGANVLTF
V: TRBV9; J: TRBJ2-7; size: few; D: TRBD2; DNA: TGTGCCAGCAGCGTCGGAGCGGGGGGGCCCTACGAGCAGTACTTC; CDR3: CASSVGAGGPYEQYF
V: TRBV13; J: TRBJ1-1; size: NA; D: NA; DNA: TGTGCCAGCAGCTATGGGGGGATTAGAGCTGAAGCTTTCTTT; CDR3: CASSYGGIRAEAFF
V: TRBV7-9; J: TRBJ1-1; size: NA; D: NA; DNA: TGTGCCAGCAGCTTAAATCCGGGGCTCAACACTGAAGCTTTCTTT; CDR3: CASSLNPGLNTEAFF
V: TRBV27; J: TRBJ1-1; size: NA; D: TRBD1; DNA: TGTGCCAGCAGTTTCCGGGACAGCGAAGCTTTCTTT; CDR3: CASSFRDSEAFF
V: TRBV5-1; J: TRBJ2-2; size: NA; D: TRBD1; DNA: TGCGCCAGCAGCTCCGGACAGGGTCGGATCACCGGGGAGCTGTTTTTT; CDR3: CASSSGQGRITGELFF
V: TRBV19; J: TRBJ1-5; size: NA; D: NA; DNA: TGTGCCAGTAGTATAGAGGACAACAATCAGCCCCAGCATTTT; CDR3: CASSIEDNNQPQHF
V: TRBV2; J: TRBJ1-2; size: NA; D: NA; DNA: TGTGCCAGCAGTGAAACGGCAGGGAACTATGGCTACACCTTC; CDR3: CASSETAGNYGYTF
V: TRBV6-5; J: TRBJ1-2; size: NA; D: NA; DNA: TGTGCCAGCAGTCCCATTGACAGGAGCTATGGCTACACCTTC; CDR3: CASSPIDRSYGYTF
V: TRBV3-1/TRBV3-2; J: TRBJ2-5; size: NA; D: TRBD2; DNA: TGTGCCAGCAGCCCGGGACTAGCGGGGGCTGTTGTGTACCAAGAGACCCAGTACTTC; CDR3: CASSPGLAGAVVYQETQYF
V: TRBV10-2; J: TRBJ1-1; size: NA; D: NA; DNA: TGCGCCAGCAACCTAGGGGGAAGGAACACTGAAGCTTTCTTT; CDR3: CASNLGGRNTEAFF
V: TRBV19; J: TRBJ1-3; size: NA; D: NA; DNA: TGTGCCAGTAGTATCGGGCCGGGAAACACCATATATTTT; CDR3: CASSIGPGNTIYF
V: TRBV2; J: TRBJ1-5; size: NA; D: NA; DNA: TGTGCCAGCACCCGTTACTCCCTCCGGGAGCCCCAGCATTTT; CDR3: CASTRYSLREPQHF
V: TRBV2; J: TRBJ2-1; size: NA; D: NA; DNA: TGTGCCAGCAGTGGGGACCGCGCTGAGCAGTTCTTC; CDR3: CASSGDRAEQFF
V: TRBV18; J: TRBJ2-7; size: NA; D: NA; DNA: TGTGCCAGCTCCGGTGGGGGGGAGCAGTACTTC; CDR3: CASSGGGEQYF
V: TRBV2; J: TRBJ2-7; size: few; D: NA; DNA: TGTGCCATCATCCGGACAGCTCTTACCTACGAGCAGTACTTC; CDR3: CAIIRTALTYEQYF